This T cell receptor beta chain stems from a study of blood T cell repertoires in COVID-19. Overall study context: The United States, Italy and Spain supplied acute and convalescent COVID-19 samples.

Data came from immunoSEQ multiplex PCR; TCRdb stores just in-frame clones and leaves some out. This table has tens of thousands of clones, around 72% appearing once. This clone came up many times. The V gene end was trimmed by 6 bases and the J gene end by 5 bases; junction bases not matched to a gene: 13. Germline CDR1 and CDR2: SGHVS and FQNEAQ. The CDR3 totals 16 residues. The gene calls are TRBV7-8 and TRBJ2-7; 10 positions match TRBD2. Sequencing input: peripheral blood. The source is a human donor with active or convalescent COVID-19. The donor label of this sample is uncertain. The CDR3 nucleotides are TGTGCCAGCAGTTTTAGGGCTAGCGGGAGTAGCAACGAGCAGTACTTC. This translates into CASSFRASGSSNEQYF.